This TCR beta chain stems from a study of CD4 and CD8 cells across lung adenocarcinoma regions. The patients had localized lung adenocarcinoma, a non-small cell subtype. In the case of this clonotype: Mismatch with germline at one junction end may stem from a read error.

TCRdb fed the PCR reads into MiXCR, producing one record per CDR3 protein. Counted here are 9,500 to 15,000 distinct CDR3 sequences, about 45% occurring once; the ten biggest clones make up over 20%. Sequencing was done on a sample of CD8+ T cells from the margin of a lung tumor. The clonotype comes from a female donor with lung adenocarcinoma. The CD4 and CD8 labels of this study may be unreliable.

Here the CDR3 reads CASRFSGTSADEQFF. The CDR3 DNA sequence: TGTGCCAGCAGATTCTCCGGGACTAGCGCCGATGAGCAGTTTTTT. The V call is TRBV6-5, the J call TRBJ2-1, with 10 bases matching TRBD2. This CDR3 has 15 residues. Germline-derived CDR1 and CDR2 are MNHEY and SVGAGI.